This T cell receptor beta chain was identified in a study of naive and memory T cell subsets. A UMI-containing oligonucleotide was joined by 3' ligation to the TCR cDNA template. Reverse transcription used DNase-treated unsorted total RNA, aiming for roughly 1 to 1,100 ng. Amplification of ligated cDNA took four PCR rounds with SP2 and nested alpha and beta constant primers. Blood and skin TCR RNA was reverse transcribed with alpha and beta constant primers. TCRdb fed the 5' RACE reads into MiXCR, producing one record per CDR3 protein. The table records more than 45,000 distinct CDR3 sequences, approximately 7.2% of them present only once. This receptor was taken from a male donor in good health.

CDR3: CASSPGLAGVHEQYF. The CDR3 DNA is TGTGCCAGCTCACCTGGACTAGCGGGAGTCCACGAGCAGTACTTC. The chain uses TRBV18 and TRBJ2-7; 13 nucleotides align to TRBD2. This CDR3 region has 15 residues. CDR1 and CDR2 from the germline V gene are KGHSH and LQKENI. The trim removed 3 bases at V and 5 bases at J, leaving 4 bases unmatched.